This TCR beta chain was retrieved from a study of glioma-infiltrating T cells. The study's findings and limits: Tissue and blood shared very few CDR3 sequences. Above-expected tissue-blood divergence occurred in all gliomas, most in low-grade ones.

This clonotype has ten or more counts. Its matching antigen is unknown. Amplification of TCR alpha and beta CDR3 regions from RNA used iRepertoire nested multiplex PCR. Input was roughly 95-450 ng of tissue mRNA or PBMC total RNA. TCRdb recomputed calls from the multiplex PCR reads with MiXCR, one row per CDR3 protein. The data hold some 160,000 distinct CDR3 sequences, with around 40% observed a single time. The CDR3 loop spans 16 amino acids. V was trimmed by 6 bases and J by 4 bases, leaving 21 bases between them. CDR1 and CDR2 (germline): SNHLY, FYNNEI. This TCR was recovered from a human donor with low-grade glioma or glioblastoma, undergoing nonglioma brain surgery, or in good health (not recorded which). The V gene is TRBV2, the J gene TRBJ2-5; possible D gene TRBD2, 6 bases. The specimen sequenced was glioma tissue, nonneoplastic brain tissue, or PBMCs (not recorded which). The CDR3 DNA sequence: TGTGCCAGCAGGACCGTCCTGGGGGGAGTGGGAGAGACCCAGTACTTC. It is translated as CASRTVLGGVGETQYF.